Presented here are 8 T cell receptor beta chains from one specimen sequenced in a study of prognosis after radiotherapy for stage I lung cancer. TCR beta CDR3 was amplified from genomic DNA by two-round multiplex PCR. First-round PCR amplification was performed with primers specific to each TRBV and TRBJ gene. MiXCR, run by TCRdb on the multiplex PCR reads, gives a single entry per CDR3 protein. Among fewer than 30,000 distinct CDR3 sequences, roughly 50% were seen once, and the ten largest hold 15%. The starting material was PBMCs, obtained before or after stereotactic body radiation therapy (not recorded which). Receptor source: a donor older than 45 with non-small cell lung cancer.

The CDR3, as DNA: TGCGCCAGCAGCTTGGAACAGGGCTATGAAGATGGCTACACCTTC. This sequence encodes CASSLEQGYEDGYTF. The rearrangement joins TRBV5-1 to TRBJ1-2; D is possibly TRBD1 (6 bases). V was pared by 0 bases and J by 6 bases, with 15 bases between. CDR3 length: 15 amino acids. Germline V CDR1 and CDR2: SGHRS, YFSETQ.

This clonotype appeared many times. In DNA form, the CDR3 reads TGTGCCAGCAGCCATTCCGACAGGGAGAACGAGCAGTACTTC. Amino acids: CASSHSDRENEQYF. The V gene is TRBV3-1, the J gene TRBJ2-7; TRBD1 aligns across 7 bases. Germline trimming cut 3 bases from V and 5 bases from J; bases unmatched to any gene: 7. Germline V gene sequence: CDR1 LGHDT, CDR2 YNNKEL (reference sequence). The CDR3 is 14 amino acids.

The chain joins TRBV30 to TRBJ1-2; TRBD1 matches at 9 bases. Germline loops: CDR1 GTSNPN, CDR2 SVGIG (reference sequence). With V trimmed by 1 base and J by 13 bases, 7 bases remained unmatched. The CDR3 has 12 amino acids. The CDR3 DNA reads TGTGCCTGGAGTGGACAGGGGGGTCGCTGCACCTTC. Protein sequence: CAWSGQGGRCTF.

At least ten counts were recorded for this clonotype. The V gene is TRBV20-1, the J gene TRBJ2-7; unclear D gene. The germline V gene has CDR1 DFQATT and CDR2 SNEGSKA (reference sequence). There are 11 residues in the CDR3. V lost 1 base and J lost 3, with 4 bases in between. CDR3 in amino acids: CSARGSYEQYF. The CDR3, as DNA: TGCAGTGCTAGAGGCAGCTACGAGCAGTACTTC.

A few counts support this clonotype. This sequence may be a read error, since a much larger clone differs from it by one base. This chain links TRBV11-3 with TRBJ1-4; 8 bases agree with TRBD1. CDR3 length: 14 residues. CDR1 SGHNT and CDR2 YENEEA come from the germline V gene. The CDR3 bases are TGTGCCAGCAGCCCCCACAGGGGGGCCGAAAAACCGTTTTTT. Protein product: CASSPHRGAEKPFF.

The CDR3 loop reads CASSERGTGLLEQYF. The CDR3 region has the DNA TGTGCCAGCAGTGAACGGGGGACAGGACTTCTCGAGCAGTACTTC. The rearrangement uses TRBV25-1 and TRBJ2-7; 8 bases match TRBD1. The CDR3 runs to 15 residues. The germline V gene encodes CDR1 MGHDK and CDR2 SYGVNS. Trimming at V came to 2 bases and at J to 6 bases, leaving 9 bases not matched to a gene.

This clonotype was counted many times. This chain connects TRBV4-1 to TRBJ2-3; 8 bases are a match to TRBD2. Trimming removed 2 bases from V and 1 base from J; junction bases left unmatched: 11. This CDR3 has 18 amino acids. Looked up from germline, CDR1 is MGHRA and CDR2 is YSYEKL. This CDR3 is CASSQYSGAALGTDTQYF. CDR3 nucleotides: TGCGCCAGCAGCCAATATAGCGGGGCGGCCTTGGGCACAGATACGCAGTATTTT.

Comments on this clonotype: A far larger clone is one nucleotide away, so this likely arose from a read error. CDR3 loop: CASSAQCTGNTEAFF. The CDR3 nucleotides are TGTGCCAGCAGCGCTCAGTGTACCGGGAACACTGAAGCTTTCTTT. The chain combines TRBV7-9 with TRBJ1-1; D uncertain. CDR3 length equals 15 residues. Trimming removed 5 bases at V and 1 base at J, with 14 bases between. Germline V gene lookup returns CDR1 SEHNR and CDR2 FQNEAQ (reference sequence).